Presented here are 2 T cell receptor beta chains from one specimen sequenced in a study of T-cell reconstitution after alpha-beta-depleted transplantation in children. TCRbeta library construction was performed incorporating unique molecular identifiers. TCRdb processed the PCR reads anew with MiXCR; each CDR3 protein has one entry. Of just over 350,000 distinct CDR3 sequences listed, roughly 13% are singletons. The source material was PBMCs, sampled from the stem cell graft. The receptors were sampled from a human donor who donated a stem cell graft to a child with Fanconi anemia.

This clonotype appeared a few times. This chain links TRBV25-1 with TRBJ2-7; no definite D call. The CDR3 extends over 15 amino acids. V dropped 4 bases and J dropped 2 bases, with 15 bases sitting between them. Germline V gives CDR1 MGHDK, CDR2 SYGVNS. DNA for the CDR3: TGTGCCAGCAGTGCAACTACTCGGAATACCTACGAGCAGTACTTC. Translating gives CASSATTRNTYEQYF.

The table lists this clonotype with a few counts. V usage is TRBV15 and J usage is TRBJ1-4; D is uncertain. Trimming shortened V by 0 bases and J by 7 bases, and 6 bases separated the two germline ends. Germline V gives CDR1 LNHNV, CDR2 YYDKDF (reference sequence). The CDR3 has 13 residues. CDR3 DNA: TGTGCCACCAGCAGAGATTCTAGTGAAAAACTGTTTTTT. Protein: CATSRDSSEKLFF.